Below are 12 T cell receptor beta chains sequenced from a single sample in a study of cytomegalovirus exposure and HLA in healthy donors. PCR was performed using 60 Vbeta and 13 Jbeta primers. Only in-frame clones appear in the TCRdb table, and some are missing; sequencing was by immunoSEQ multiplex PCR. The sample includes roughly 84,000 clones, 60% to 85% of them seen just once. The sample taken for sequencing was PBMCs. The origin of the receptors is a male donor in good health and CMV-seropositive.

The CDR3, as DNA: TGTGCCAGCAGCGTAGGGGGACAAGTCATCACCGGGGAGCTGTTTTTT. It translates to CASSVGGQVITGELFF. The chain links TRBV9 to TRBJ2-2, with TRBD1 as a possible D gene (6 bases). Between the trimmed V and J ends, which lost 0 bases and 4 bases, there was a span of 13 bases. In germline, CDR1 is SGDLS, CDR2 YYNGEE. The CDR3 consists of 16 residues.

V is TRBV4-2 and J is TRBJ2-7; D call uncertain. This CDR3 has 14 amino acids. Between the trimmed V and J ends, which lost 0 bases and 1 base, there was a span of 7 bases. Germline V gene data show CDR1 as LGHNA and CDR2 as YNFKEQ. The CDR3 nucleotides read TGTGCCAGCAGCCAAGATCACGGGTCCTACGAGCAGTACTTC. It is translated as CASSQDHGSYEQYF.

V usage is TRBV6-5 and J usage is TRBJ2-2, with D maybe TRBD2 (6 bases). V was clipped by 7 bases and J by 4 bases, with 7 bases between them. The CDR3 contains 12 residues. CDR1 and CDR2 (germline): MNHEY, SVGAGI. CDR3 in amino acids: CASTGVTGELFF. Written as DNA, the CDR3 is TGTGCCAGCACGGGAGTCACCGGGGAGCTGTTTTTT.

This sequence joins TRBV6-1 and TRBJ1-2; the match to TRBD1 covers 8 bases. Germline loops: CDR1 MNHNS, CDR2 SASEGT. CDR3 size: 13 residues. Trimming at V came to 5 bases and at J to 8 bases, leaving 7 bases not matched to a gene. This CDR3 is CASSPQGGEGYTF. CDR3 coding DNA: TGTGCCAGCAGTCCACAGGGGGGGGAGGGCTACACCTTC.

This clone was seen just once. This CDR3 is CASGPFPGLRTVSYTGELFF. The CDR3 nucleotides are TGTGCTAGTGGTCCCTTCCCGGGACTACGCACCGTATCATACACCGGGGAGCTGTTTTTT. The rearrangement joins TRBV12-5 to TRBJ2-2, with TRBD2 matching over 7 bases. Germline V CDR1 and CDR2: LGHNT, FRNRAP. J was trimmed by 3 bases and V by 5 bases; bases with no gene match: 21. CDR3 size: 20 residues.

This rearrangement joins TRBV5-6 to TRBJ2-6, with D possibly TRBD1 on 6 matching bases. This CDR3 contains 16 residues. The V end lost 0 bases, the J end lost 0 bases, and 7 bases lay between the germline ends. Per germline, CDR1 SGHDT and CDR2 YYEEEE. The CDR3 loop reads CASSLVGASGANVLTF. The DNA for the CDR3 is TGTGCCAGCAGCTTGGTGGGGGCCTCTGGGGCCAACGTCCTGACTTTC.

In its sample, this clone was seen once. CDR3 bases: TGTGCCATCAGTGAATTAGTAATCGGCACAGATACGCAGTATTTT. Its translation is CAISELVIGTDTQYF. This chain links TRBV10-3 with TRBJ2-3; D gene ambiguous. This CDR3 contains 15 residues. The V gene's germline CDR1 is ENHRY and CDR2 SYGVKD. Trimming pared 3 bases from V and 1 base from J, leaving 11 bases between.

This clone has a handful of counts. The chain has TRBV5-4 and TRBJ1-2; TRBD1 might be the D (5 bases). The CDR3 consists of 14 residues. V dropped 1 base and J dropped 0 bases, with 7 bases sitting between them. Germline CDR1 is SGHNT and CDR2 is YYREEE (reference sequence). CDR3 nucleotides: TGTGCCAGCAGCTTGTCACAGGCTAACTATGGCTACACCTTC. Translating gives CASSLSQANYGYTF.

The rearrangement joins TRBV10-3 to TRBJ1-1; 9 bases are a match to TRBD1. The trim removed 7 bases at V and 5 bases at J, leaving 5 bases unmatched. The CDR3 covers 13 residues. Germline CDR1 is ENHRY and CDR2 is SYGVKD. In DNA form, the CDR3 reads TGTGCCATCAAGACAGGGGGGGGGACTGAAGCTTTCTTT. This sequence encodes CAIKTGGGTEAFF.

Regarding this clone: Other nucleotide sequences from this sample produce the same CDR3. This rearrangement joins TRBV4-1 to TRBJ2-5; the match to TRBD1 covers 9 bases. This CDR3 comprises 15 residues. V was pared by 4 bases and J by 5 bases, with 8 bases of the junction left unmatched. Per the germline V gene, CDR1 is MGHRA and CDR2 is YSYEKL. The DNA for the CDR3 is TGCGCCAGCAGCCCAGAGGGACAGGGACGCGAGACCCAGTACTTC. This encodes CASSPEGQGRETQYF.

The V gene is TRBV27, the J gene TRBJ2-1; D is possibly TRBD2 (6 bases). This CDR3 is built from 13 residues. Trimming left V 10 bases short and J 4 bases short, with 14 bases between. The V gene's germline CDR1 is MNHEY and CDR2 SMNVEV (reference sequence). The CDR3: CATGLHAYNEQFF. The CDR3 region has the DNA TGTGCCACGGGACTGCACGCGTACAATGAGCAGTTCTTC.

The chain combines TRBV20-1 with TRBJ1-1; the D gene is possibly TRBD1 (6 bases). The CDR3 runs 11 residues. V was trimmed by 6 bases and J by 8 bases, leaving 13 bases between them. Germline CDR1 is DFQATT and CDR2 is SNEGSKA (reference sequence). The CDR3 protein is CSASTGQEAFF. For the CDR3, the DNA is TGCAGTGCCTCGACAGGCCAAGAAGCTTTCTTT.